This T cell receptor (beta chain) emerged from a study of identical twins. The length of the CDR3 is 11 residues. The ends were cut back, 4 bases at V and 11 bases at J, with 12 bases in the middle. TCRdb redid the calling of the 5' RACE reads with MiXCR, one entry per CDR3 protein. The data hold 550,000 to 700,000 distinct CDR3 sequences, with over 20% observed a single time. This clonotype turned up a few times. The same data also contributed to another study, on T cells expressing NK-cell markers. From that paper: Sorting was restricted to alpha-beta TCR T cells by an anti-gamma-delta TCR antibody in several experiments.

The sequenced sample was PBMCs. The rearrangement links TRBV12-3 or TRBV12-4 to TRBJ2-7, with D tentatively TRBD1 (6 bases). The origin of this receptor is a woman aged 18-30 years in good health. DNA for the CDR3: TGTGCCAGCAGTTCCGGGACAAATGAGTACTTC. Translated, it gives CASSSGTNEYF.